The 10 T cell receptor beta chains below come from one sample, sequenced in a study of blood T cell repertoires in COVID-19. Sequenced by immunoSEQ multiplex PCR; TCRdb stores in-frame clones only, minus some. In the table there are about 190,000 clones, around 85% of which are singletons. Sequencing was done on a sample of peripheral blood. The receptors shown here come from an older man with COVID-19, enrolled during active disease.

This clone was observed a few times. The DNA for the CDR3 is TGTGCCAGCAGGACCGGGACAGGGGCCTATGGCTACACCTTC. This sequence encodes CASRTGTGAYGYTF. V gene TRBV7-2 combines with J gene TRBJ1-2, with 10 bases fitting TRBD1. The J segment lost 4 bases and the V segment lost 6 bases, leaving 5 bases of the junction unmatched. Germline V gene lookup returns CDR1 SGHTA and CDR2 FQGNSA. This CDR3 has 14 amino acids.

The chain links TRBV18 to TRBJ2-7, with 10 bases that match TRBD1. Per germline, CDR1 KGHSH and CDR2 LQKENI. This CDR3 contains 15 residues. Trimming cost V 5 bases and J 2 bases; bases outside gene matches: 6. The CDR3 sequence is CASSEGTGVTYEQYF. Here the CDR3 DNA reads TGTGCCAGCTCAGAAGGGACAGGGGTAACCTACGAGCAGTACTTC.

CDR3 loop: CASSLVAGKGYTF. CDR3 sequence (DNA): TGTGCCAGCAGTTTAGTCGCAGGGAAAGGCTACACCTTC. The V call is TRBV12-3 or TRBV12-4, the J call TRBJ1-2; the D gene is possibly TRBD1 (5 bases). The V and J ends lost 1 base and 8 bases respectively, with 11 bases between them. The CDR3 runs 13 residues.

The rearrangement uses TRBV5-1 and TRBJ2-7; 9 bases map to TRBD2. J was trimmed by 5 bases and V by 4 bases; bases with no gene match: 16. The CDR3 has 17 amino acids. Germline V gene data show CDR1 as SGHRS and CDR2 as YFSETQ. CDR3 nucleotide sequence: TGCGCCAGCAGCGCTGGGGCGGGACTAGCCGCTGTTGACGAGCAGTACTTC. Translation: CASSAGAGLAAVDEQYF. The whole variable domain, remainder taken from reference TRBV5-1 and TRBJ2-7, is KAGVTQTPRYLIKTRGQQVTLSCSPISGHRSVSWYQQTPGQGLQFLFEYFSETQRNKGNFPGRFSGRQFSNSRSEMNVSTLELGDSALYLCASSAGAGLAAVDEQYFGPGTRLTVT.

This clone has only a few counts. The chain combines TRBV12-5 with TRBJ2-5, with 10 bases that match TRBD1. The V and J ends lost 1 base and 3 bases, in that order; junction bases with no gene match: 5. The CDR3 is 16 amino acids. The germline V gene has CDR1 LGHNT and CDR2 FRNRAP. The CDR3 here is CASGLARTGGEETQYF. The CDR3 DNA is TGTGCTAGTGGTTTGGCCCGGACAGGGGGGGAAGAGACCCAGTACTTC. Together with reference TRBV12-5 and TRBJ2-5, the CDR3 gives the full variable domain: DARVTQTPRHKVTEMGQEVTMRCQPILGHNTVFWYRQTMMQGLELLAYFRNRAPLDDSGMPKDRFSAEMPDATLATLKIQPSEPRDSAVYFCASGLARTGGEETQYFGPGTRLLVL.

The gene calls are TRBV6-4 and TRBJ2-6, with D perhaps TRBD1 (6 bases). The V gene's germline CDR1 is MRHNA and CDR2 SNTAGT. V was trimmed by 0 bases and J by 2 bases, leaving 23 bases between them. This CDR3 has 21 amino acids. The chain's CDR3 is CASSDSTVTRGSPPGANVLTF. CDR3 DNA sequence: TGTGCCAGCAGTGACTCGACGGTAACCAGGGGAAGTCCCCCTGGGGCCAACGTCCTGACTTTC.

The J gene is TRBJ1-4, the V gene TRBV19; the D is unclear. Germline CDR1 reads LNHDA; CDR2 reads SQIVND (reference sequence). The CDR3 is 16 residues long. Trimming removed 6 bases at V and 0 bases at J, with 14 bases between. The CDR3 sequence is CASRPNNFATNEKLFF. CDR3 sequence (DNA): TGTGCCAGTAGACCGAACAATTTTGCAACTAATGAAAAACTGTTTTTT.

The chain couples TRBV3-1 (or the pseudogene TRBV3-2) to TRBJ2-3; no firm D call. Germline CDR1 reads LGHDT; CDR2 reads YNNKEL (reference sequence). Trimming took 0 bases from V and 0 from J, leaving 16 bases between them. There are 18 residues in the CDR3. This chain's CDR3 is CASSQDGVLIISTDTQYF. The CDR3 DNA is TGTGCCAGCAGCCAAGATGGAGTCCTAATCATTAGCACAGATACGCAGTATTTT.

This chain links TRBV5-1 with TRBJ2-1; tentative D call: TRBD2 (5 bases). Looked up from germline, CDR1 is SGHRS and CDR2 is YFSETQ. The V gene lost 6 bases and the J gene lost 4 bases, with 17 bases spanning the gap. There are 15 residues in the CDR3. The CDR3 loop reads CASKLDGPIYNEQFF. CDR3 DNA sequence: TGCGCCAGCAAACTAGACGGCCCAATTTACAATGAGCAGTTCTTC.

J is TRBJ1-4 and V is TRBV25-1; no clear D. CDR3 length equals 14 residues. From germline, CDR1 is MGHDK and CDR2 SYGVNS. Trimming left V 5 bases short and J 8 bases short, with 15 bases between. The CDR3 is CASSLTIGEEKLFF. The CDR3, as DNA: TGTGCCAGCAGTCTCACTATTGGGGAGGAAAAACTGTTTTTT. Full variable domain (rest looked up from reference TRBV25-1 and TRBJ1-4): EADIYQTPRYLVIGTGKKITLECSQTMGHDKMYWYQQDPGMELHLIHYSYGVNSTEKGDLSSESTVSRIRTEHFPLTLESARPSHTSQYLCASSLTIGEEKLFFGSGTQLSVL.